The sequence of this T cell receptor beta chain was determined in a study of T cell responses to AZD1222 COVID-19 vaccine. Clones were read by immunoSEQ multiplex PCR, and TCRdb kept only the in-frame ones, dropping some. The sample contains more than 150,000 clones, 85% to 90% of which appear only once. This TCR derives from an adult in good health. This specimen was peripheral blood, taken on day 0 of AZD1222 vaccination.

CDR3 sequence (DNA): TGTGCCAGCAGCCCCTGGGGCGGGGGGCAAGACGAGCAGTACTTC. Residues: CASSPWGGGQDEQYF. The V gene is TRBV3-1 (or the pseudogene TRBV3-2), the J gene TRBJ2-7, with 8 positions matching TRBD2. V shed 4 bases and J 5 bases; nucleotides not matched to a gene: 10. From germline, CDR1 is LGHDT and CDR2 YNNKEL (reference sequence). The CDR3 extends over 15 amino acids.